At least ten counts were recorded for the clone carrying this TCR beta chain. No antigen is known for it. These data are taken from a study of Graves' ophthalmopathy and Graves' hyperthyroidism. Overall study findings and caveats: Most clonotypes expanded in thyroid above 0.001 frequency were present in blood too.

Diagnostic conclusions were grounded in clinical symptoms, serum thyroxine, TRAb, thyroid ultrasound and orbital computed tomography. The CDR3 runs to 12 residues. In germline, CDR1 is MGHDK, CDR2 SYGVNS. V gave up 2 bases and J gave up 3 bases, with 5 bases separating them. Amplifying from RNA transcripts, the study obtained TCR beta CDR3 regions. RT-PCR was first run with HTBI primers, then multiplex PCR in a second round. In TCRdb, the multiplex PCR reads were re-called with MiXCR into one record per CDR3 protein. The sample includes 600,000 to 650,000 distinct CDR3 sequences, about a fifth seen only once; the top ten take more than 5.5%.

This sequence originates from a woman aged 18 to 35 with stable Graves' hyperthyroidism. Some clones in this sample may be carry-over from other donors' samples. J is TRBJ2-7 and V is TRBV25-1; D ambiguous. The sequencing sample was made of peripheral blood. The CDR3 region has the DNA TGTGCCAGCAGTGAAGGCAACTACGAGCAGTACTTC. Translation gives CASSEGNYEQYF.